Each of the 5 T cell receptor beta chains below was sequenced from the same sample in a study of OX40 agonist ivuxolimab in advanced cancers. Sequencing was performed with immunoSEQ multiplex PCR; in TCRdb, only in-frame clones are kept and a portion is missing. The table has roughly 67,000 clones, over 75% seen once. This specimen was CD4+ or CD8+ T cells sorted from blood, taken in a trial of the OX40 agonist ivuxolimab. The receptors shown here come from an adult with an advanced solid tumor such as melanoma, head and neck, liver or kidney cancer.

The sample holds one count of this clone. The rearrangement joins TRBV4-3 to TRBJ1-2, with TRBD1 matching over 8 bases. Trimming cost V 3 bases and J 5 bases; bases outside gene matches: 14. Germline lookup yields CDR1 LGHNA and CDR2 YSLEER. This CDR3 comprises 17 residues. Written as DNA, the CDR3 is TGCGCCAGCAGCCAGGGACAGGTCCTAGAAACTGGGTATGGCTACACCTTC. Translated, it gives CASSQGQVLETGYGYTF.

The chain employs TRBV15 and TRBJ2-7; 10 nucleotides agree with TRBD2. The ends lost 0 bases at V and 6 bases at J; junction bases unmatched: 5. Looked up from germline, CDR1 is LNHNV and CDR2 is YYDKDF (reference sequence). The CDR3 contains 15 residues. CDR3 region: CATSRDLGLAIEQYF. The CDR3 DNA reads TGTGCCACCAGCAGAGATTTGGGACTAGCGATCGAGCAGTACTTC.

This clone appeared a single time. This chain joins TRBV9 and TRBJ1-3; the match to TRBD1 covers 12 bases. Per the germline V gene, CDR1 is SGDLS and CDR2 is YYNGEE. The CDR3 is made up of 17 amino acids. Trimming at V came to 2 bases and at J to 3 bases, leaving 6 bases not matched to a gene. The CDR3 bases are TGTGCCAGCAGCGTCCGGGGGGACAGGGGGCTTGGAAACACCATATATTTT. Its protein is CASSVRGDRGLGNTIYF.

The genes are TRBV6-6 and TRBJ2-3; D may correspond to TRBD1 or TRBD2 (5 bases each). This CDR3 has 14 residues. The germline V gene encodes CDR1 MNHNY and CDR2 SVGAGI (reference sequence). V was cut by 3 bases and J by 3 bases, with 10 bases left in between. CDR3 DNA sequence: TGTGCCAGCAGTTATTTCAGGGAGACAGATACGCAGTATTTT. Translation gives CASSYFRETDTQYF.

This clone occurred a few times. The chain is built from TRBV5-5 and TRBJ2-5, with 8 bases aligning to TRBD1. The V and J ends lost 6 bases and 3 bases, in that order; junction bases with no gene match: 7. This CDR3 contains 14 residues. In germline, CDR1 is SGHKS, CDR2 YYEKEE (reference sequence). The CDR3 protein is CASNRTGRKETQYF. The CDR3 DNA reads TGTGCCAGCAACCGGACAGGGAGGAAAGAGACCCAGTACTTC.